These T cell receptor beta chains were read from a single sample in a study of blood T cell repertoires in COVID-19. Assay used: immunoSEQ multiplex PCR; TCRdb lists only in-frame clones, some missing. Of around 300,000 clones in the sample, about 87% were seen once. The sequencing sample was made of PBMCs or T cells enriched from blood (not recorded which). The receptors shown here come from a woman between 50 and 59 years old who had recovered from COVID-19. Both conserved end residues are part of each CDR3. D genes are given only for firm matches. The listing skips clone size in some rows; elsewhere it reads once, few, many or a size class.

NA	TRBD1	TRBJ2-7	TRBV10-1	CASSESKLGGQGLYEQYF	TGCGCCAGCAGTGAGTCGAAACTAGGGGGACAGGGCCTATACGAGCAGTACTTC
NA	TRBD2	TRBJ2-3	TRBV28	CACSGSSTDTQYF	TGTGCCTGCAGCGGGAGTAGCACAGATACGCAGTATTTT
NA	TRBD1	TRBJ1-1	TRBV7-9	CASSLSRGMNTEAFF	TGTGCCAGCAGCTTAAGCAGGGGGATGAACACTGAAGCTTTCTTT
NA	NA	TRBJ1-4	TRBV7-6	CASSHRQTREKLFF	TGTGCCAGCAGCCACAGGCAGACGAGGGAAAAACTGTTTTTT
NA	NA	TRBJ1-5	TRBV28	CASSPHGRGMDQPQHF	TGTGCCAGCAGTCCCCACGGCAGGGGAATGGATCAGCCCCAGCATTTT
few	NA	TRBJ1-2	TRBV6-5	CASSYLRQDRKGYTF	TGTGCCAGCAGTTACCTAAGACAAGACAGGAAGGGCTACACCTTC
NA	NA	TRBJ2-5	TRBV27	CASSTRQETQYF	TGTGCCAGCAGTACAAGACAAGAGACCCAGTACTTC
NA	TRBD1	TRBJ1-2	TRBV7-2	CASSLVGTASSHYGYTF	TGTGCCAGCAGCTTAGTAGGGACAGCCAGCAGCCACTATGGCTACACCTTC
NA	NA	TRBJ1-2	TRBV13	CASSSPLSSLRSGYTF	TGTGCCAGCAGCTCCCCCCTTAGCAGCTTAAGGAGCGGCTACACCTTC
NA	NA	TRBJ1-1	TRBV20-1	CSASVYTEAFF	TGCAGTGCTAGCGTCTACACTGAAGCTTTCTTT
NA	TRBD2	TRBJ2-1	TRBV2	CASLKTVSGFEQFF	TGTGCCAGCCTCAAAACCGTTAGCGGGTTTGAGCAGTTCTTC